This record looks at one TCR beta chain sequence and its context. Its antigen is as yet unknown. A junction end diverges from the germline sequence, so it may reflect a read error. CDR1 and CDR2 (germline): MNHEY, SVGEGT. The CDR3 spans 14 residues. Starting material of 450 to 550 ng total RNA yielded TCR beta cDNA via a constant-region primer. Construction of TCR beta libraries relied on three successive nested multiplex PCR rounds employing slightly modified ARM-PCR. A C-beta reverse primer was combined with TRBV1-TRBV30 forward primers in the first two PCR rounds, and each round had 10 cycles. TCRdb reprocessed the multiplex PCR reads with MiXCR, giving one entry per CDR3 protein. The sample consists of some 180,000 distinct CDR3 sequences, 85% of them appearing once. These data belong to a study of tumor-infiltrating lymphocytes in primary liver carcinoma. The wider study: Each of the samples returned roughly 3.65 to 7.5 million productive TCRbeta reads (a yield similar across tissue types).

Study-level results: The top-250-clone fraction was significantly higher in tumors than in blood (p = 0.039). Only about 8-25% of top clones showed up in all five tumor regions.

Co-extraction of both nucleic acids (RNA and DNA) used about 19-33 mg of unsorted bulk tissue. With chronic HBV infection, the patients were also treatment-naive. The V and J genes are TRBV6-2 or TRBV6-3 and TRBJ1-5; no reliable D call. The sequenced sample consisted of tumor tissue from primary liver carcinoma. The TCR originated in a man in his forties or fifties with primary liver carcinoma and hepatitis B virus infection. The DNA for the CDR3 is TGTGTCAGCAGCTCCAGATCGAGCAATCAGCCCCAGCATTTT. Its translation is CVSSSRSSNQPQHF.